The 6 T cell receptor beta chains presented below share a single source sample, sequenced in a study of blood T cell repertoires in COVID-19. Profiling relied on immunoSEQ multiplex PCR, and the TCRdb table lists in-frame clones only, not all of them. The sample holds about 270,000 clones, around four fifths seen once. What was sequenced was peripheral blood. Receptors were obtained from a woman aged 50 to 65 with active or convalescent COVID-19.

This clone was counted a single time. This rearrangement joins TRBV5-1 to TRBJ2-6; 8 nucleotides align to TRBD1. Per germline, CDR1 SGHRS and CDR2 YFSETQ. Losses at the gene ends were 0 bases for V and 2 bases for J; bases not matched to a gene: 10. The length of the CDR3 is 19 residues. CDR3 coding DNA: TGCGCCAGCAGCTTGGACGGGGACAGGCCATCGGCTGGGGCCAACGTCCTGACTTTC. It translates to CASSLDGDRPSAGANVLTF. The variable domain in full, with the rest retrieved from reference TRBV5-1 and TRBJ2-6, is KAGVTQTPRYLIKTRGQQVTLSCSPISGHRSVSWYQQTPGQGLQFLFEYFSETQRNKGNFPGRFSGRQFSNSRSEMNVSTLELGDSALYLCASSLDGDRPSAGANVLTFGAGSRLTVL.

V usage is TRBV12-2 and J usage is TRBJ2-3; the D call TRBD2 from the table was never checked on the DNA. TRBV12-2 is a pseudogene segment. The CDR3 sequence is 16 residues long. The CDR3 reads CASRLLPAGRTDTQYF. CDR3 DNA sequence: TGTGCAAGTCGCCTCCTGCCAGCGGGCCGCACAGATACGCAGTATTTT.

The V call is TRBV3-1 (or the pseudogene TRBV3-2), the J call TRBJ2-1, with 8 bases that match TRBD2. V lost 2 bases and J lost 5; bases outside the gene matches: 8. Looked up from germline, CDR1 is LGHDT and CDR2 is YNNKEL (reference sequence). This CDR3 has 16 residues. The CDR3 nucleotides read TGTGCCAGCAGCCAATTAGCGGGAACGGTCCACAATGAGCAGTTCTTC. Residues: CASSQLAGTVHNEQFF.

The genes are TRBV5-4 and TRBJ2-1; 8 nucleotides align to TRBD2. The CDR3 consists of 15 residues. Germline values: CDR1 SGHNT, CDR2 YYREEE (reference sequence). The junction had 4 bases not matched to a gene; V was cut back by 5 bases and J by 0 bases. CDR3 DNA: TGTGCCAGCAGGAGACTAGCGAGCTCCTACAATGAGCAGTTCTTC. This codes for CASRRLASSYNEQFF. Full variable domain (rest looked up from reference TRBV5-4 and TRBJ2-1): ETGVTQSPTHLIKTRGQQVTLRCSSQSGHNTVSWYQQALGQGPQFIFQYYREEENGRGNFPPRFSGLQFPNYSSELNVNALELDDSALYLCASRRLASSYNEQFFGPGTRLTVL.

A single count supports this clone. The rearrangement uses TRBV2 and TRBJ1-2; TRBD1 might be the D (6 bases). In germline, CDR1 is SNHLY, CDR2 FYNNEI. V dropped 5 bases and J dropped 6 bases, with 16 bases sitting between them. The CDR3 consists of 14 residues. CDR3 sequence (DNA): TGTGCCAGCAGTTCCACAGGGAAGATGGATGGCTACACCTTC. Protein sequence: CASSSTGKMDGYTF.

The rearrangement uses TRBV2 and TRBJ1-4, with 7 bases matching TRBD1. V shed 6 bases, J shed 4 bases, and the junction held 8 bases outside the gene matches. Per germline, CDR1 SNHLY and CDR2 FYNNEI. There are 15 residues in the CDR3. The CDR3 DNA reads as TGTGCCAGCAGGCGACAGGGAGAGGGTAATGAAAAACTGTTTTTT. This translates into CASRRQGEGNEKLFF. Using reference TRBV2 and TRBJ1-4 for the parts outside the CDR3, the full variable domain is EPEVTQTPSHQVTQMGQEVILRCVPISNHLYFYWYRQILGQKVEFLVSFYNNEISEKSEIFDDQFSVERPDGSNFTLKIRSTKLEDSAMYFCASRRQGEGNEKLFFGSGTQLSVL.